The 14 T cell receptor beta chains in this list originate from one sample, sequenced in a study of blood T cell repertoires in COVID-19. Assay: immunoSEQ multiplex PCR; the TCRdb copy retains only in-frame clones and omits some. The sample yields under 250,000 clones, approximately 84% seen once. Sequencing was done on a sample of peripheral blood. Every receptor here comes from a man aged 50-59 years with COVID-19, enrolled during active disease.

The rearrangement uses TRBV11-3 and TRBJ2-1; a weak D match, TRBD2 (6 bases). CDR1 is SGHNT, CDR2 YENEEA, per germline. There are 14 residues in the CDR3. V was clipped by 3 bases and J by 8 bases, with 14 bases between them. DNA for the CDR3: TGTGCCAGCAGCTTGACCCGCGGGGCTCATGAGCAGTTCTTC. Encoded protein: CASSLTRGAHEQFF.

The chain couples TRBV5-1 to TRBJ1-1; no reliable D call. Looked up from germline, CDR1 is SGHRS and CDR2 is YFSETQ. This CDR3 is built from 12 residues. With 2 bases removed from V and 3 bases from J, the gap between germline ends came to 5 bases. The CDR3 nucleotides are TGCGCCAGCAGCTTAACAGACACTGAAGCTTTCTTT. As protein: CASSLTDTEAFF.

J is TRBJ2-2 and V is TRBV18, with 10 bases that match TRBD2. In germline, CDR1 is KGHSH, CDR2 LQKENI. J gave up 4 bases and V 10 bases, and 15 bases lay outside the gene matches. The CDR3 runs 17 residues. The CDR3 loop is CATLAASGGLSTGELFF. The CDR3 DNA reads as TGTGCCACCCTAGCAGCTAGCGGGGGCCTAAGCACCGGGGAGCTGTTTTTT.

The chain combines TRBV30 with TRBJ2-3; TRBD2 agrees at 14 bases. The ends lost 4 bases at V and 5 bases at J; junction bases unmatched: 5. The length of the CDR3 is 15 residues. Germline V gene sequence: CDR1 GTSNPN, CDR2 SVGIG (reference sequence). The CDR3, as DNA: TGTGCCTGGACGGGACTAGCGGGAGTTAGAGATACGCAGTATTTT. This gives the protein CAWTGLAGVRDTQYF.

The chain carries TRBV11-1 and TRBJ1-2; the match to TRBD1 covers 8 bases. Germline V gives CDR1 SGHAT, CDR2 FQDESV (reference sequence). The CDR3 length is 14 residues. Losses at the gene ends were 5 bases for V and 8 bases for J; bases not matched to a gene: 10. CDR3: CASSLSDRDRGYTF. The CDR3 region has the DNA TGTGCCAGCAGCCTGAGCGATCGGGACAGGGGCTACACCTTC.

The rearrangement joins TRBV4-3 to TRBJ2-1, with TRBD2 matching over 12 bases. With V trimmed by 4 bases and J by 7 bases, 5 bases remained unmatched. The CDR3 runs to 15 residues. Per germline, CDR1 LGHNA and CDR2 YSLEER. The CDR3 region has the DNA TGCGCCAGCAGCCTGACTAGCGGGGGTCATAATGAGCAGTTCTTC. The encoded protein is CASSLTSGGHNEQFF.

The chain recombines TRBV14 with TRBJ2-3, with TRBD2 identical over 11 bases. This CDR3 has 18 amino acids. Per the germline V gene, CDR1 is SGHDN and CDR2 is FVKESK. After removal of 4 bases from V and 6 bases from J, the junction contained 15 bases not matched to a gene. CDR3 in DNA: TGTGCCAGCAGCCCTCTAGCGGCTAGCGGGAGGTTCGTGGATACGCAGTATTTT. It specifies CASSPLAASGRFVDTQYF. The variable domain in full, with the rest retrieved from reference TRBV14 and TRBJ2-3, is EAGVTQFPSHSVIEKGQTVTLRCDPISGHDNLYWYRRVMGKEIKFLLHFVKESKQDESGMPNNRFLAERTGGTYSTLKVQPAELEDSGVYFCASSPLAASGRFVDTQYFGPGTRLTVL.

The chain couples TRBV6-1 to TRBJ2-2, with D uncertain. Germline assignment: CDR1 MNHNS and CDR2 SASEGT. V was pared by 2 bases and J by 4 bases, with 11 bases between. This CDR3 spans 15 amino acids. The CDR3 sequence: CASSEYDRGTGELFF. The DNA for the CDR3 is TGTGCCAGCAGTGAATACGATCGAGGCACCGGGGAGCTGTTTTTT.

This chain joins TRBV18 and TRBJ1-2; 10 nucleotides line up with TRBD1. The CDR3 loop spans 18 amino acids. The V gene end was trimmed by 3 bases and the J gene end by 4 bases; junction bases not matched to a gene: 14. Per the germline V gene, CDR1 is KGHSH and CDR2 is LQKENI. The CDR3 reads CASSPEVPGQGLGYGYTF. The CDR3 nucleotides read TGTGCCAGCTCACCTGAAGTCCCGGGACAGGGGCTGGGCTATGGCTACACCTTC.

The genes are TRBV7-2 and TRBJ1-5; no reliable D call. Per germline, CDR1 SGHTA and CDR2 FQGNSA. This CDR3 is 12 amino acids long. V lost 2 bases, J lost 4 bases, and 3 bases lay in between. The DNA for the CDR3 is TGTGCCAGCAGCTTATCTAATCAGCCCCAGCATTTT. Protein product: CASSLSNQPQHF.

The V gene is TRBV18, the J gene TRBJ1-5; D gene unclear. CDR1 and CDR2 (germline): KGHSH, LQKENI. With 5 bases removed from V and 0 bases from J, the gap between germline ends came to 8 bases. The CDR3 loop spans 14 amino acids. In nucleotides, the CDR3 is TGTGCCAGCTCAGTGTCGGGTAGCAATCAGCCCCAGCATTTT. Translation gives CASSVSGSNQPQHF. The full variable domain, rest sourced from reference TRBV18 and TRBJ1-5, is NAGVMQNPRHLVRRRGQEARLRCSPMKGHSHVYWYRQLPEEGLKFMVYLQKENIIDESGMPKERFSAEFPKEGPSILRIQQVVRGDSAAYFCASSVSGSNQPQHFGDGTRLSIL.

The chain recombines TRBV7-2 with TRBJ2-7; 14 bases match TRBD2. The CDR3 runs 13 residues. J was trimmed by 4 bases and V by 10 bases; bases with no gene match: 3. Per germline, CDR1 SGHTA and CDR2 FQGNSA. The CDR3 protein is CAIRLAGGYEQYF. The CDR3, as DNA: TGTGCCATCAGACTAGCGGGGGGGTACGAGCAGTACTTC.

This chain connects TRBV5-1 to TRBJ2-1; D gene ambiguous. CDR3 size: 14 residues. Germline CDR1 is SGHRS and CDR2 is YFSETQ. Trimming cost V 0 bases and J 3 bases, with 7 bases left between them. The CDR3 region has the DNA TGCGCCAGCAGCTTGGTACAGAACTACAATGAGCAGTTCTTC. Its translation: CASSLVQNYNEQFF. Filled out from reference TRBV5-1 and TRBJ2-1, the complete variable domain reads KAGVTQTPRYLIKTRGQQVTLSCSPISGHRSVSWYQQTPGQGLQFLFEYFSETQRNKGNFPGRFSGRQFSNSRSEMNVSTLELGDSALYLCASSLVQNYNEQFFGPGTRLTVL.

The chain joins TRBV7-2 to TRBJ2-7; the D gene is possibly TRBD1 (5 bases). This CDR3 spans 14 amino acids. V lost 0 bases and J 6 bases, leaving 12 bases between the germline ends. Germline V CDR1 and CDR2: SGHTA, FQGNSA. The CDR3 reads CASSLALDIGEQYF. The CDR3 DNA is TGTGCCAGCAGCTTAGCGTTGGACATCGGCGAGCAGTACTTC.